This entry lists 19 T cell receptor beta chains sequenced from one sample in a study of blood T cell repertoires in COVID-19. Clones were sequenced by immunoSEQ multiplex PCR, and TCRdb holds only the in-frame ones, with some missing. The table includes about 65,000 clones, approximately 95% detected once. Sequencing was performed on peripheral blood. All receptors derive from a man between 65 and 79 years old with active COVID-19.

The genes are TRBV5-5 and TRBJ1-4; a possible D gene is TRBD1 (6 bases). V shed 7 bases and J shed 4 bases, with 20 bases lying between them. The CDR3 loop spans 16 amino acids. Germline-derived CDR1 and CDR2 are SGHKS and YYEKEE (reference sequence). The CDR3 region is CASASFRGRDNEKLFF. CDR3 bases: TGTGCCAGCGCTTCTTTCAGGGGAAGGGATAATGAAAAACTGTTTTTT.

V is TRBV2 and J is TRBJ2-2, with D perhaps TRBD1 (6 bases). The germline V and J ends were trimmed by 7 bases and 5 bases, with 11 bases remaining between them. The CDR3 length is 13 residues. Germline CDR1 is SNHLY and CDR2 is FYNNEI. This CDR3 is CASTSRGTGELFF. CDR3 DNA sequence: TGTGCCAGCACATCCAGGGGAACCGGGGAGCTGTTTTTT.

The chain's CDR3 is CASSLRGDRAPDTQYF. The CDR3, as DNA: TGTGCCAGCTCCCTGCGAGGGGACAGGGCGCCAGATACGCAGTATTTT. This chain links TRBV18 with TRBJ2-3; 9 bases match TRBD1. CDR1 is KGHSH and CDR2 is LQKENI in the germline V gene. The junction had 11 bases not matched to a gene; V was cut back by 6 bases and J by 4 bases. CDR3 length equals 16 residues.

This chain uses TRBV19 with TRBJ2-4; no firm D call. V gave up 3 bases and J gave up 4 bases, with 7 bases separating them. Germline lookup yields CDR1 LNHDA and CDR2 SQIVND (reference sequence). The CDR3 contains 13 residues. CDR3 nucleotides: TGTGCCAGTAGTATTGGTGCGAAAAACATTCAGTACTTC. Its translation: CASSIGAKNIQYF. The full variable domain, in which reference TRBV19 and TRBJ2-4 provide the parts outside the CDR3, is DGGITQSPKYLFRKEGQNVTLSCEQNLNHDAMYWYRQDPGQGLRLIYYSQIVNDFQKGDIAEGYSVSREKKESFPLTVTSAQKNPTAFYLCASSIGAKNIQYFGAGTRLSVL.

The chain combines TRBV5-1 with TRBJ2-5, with 7 positions matching TRBD2. V was clipped by 0 bases and J by 1 base; unmatched bases: 6. The germline V gene encodes CDR1 SGHRS and CDR2 YFSETQ. The CDR3 consists of 16 residues. This chain's CDR3 is CASSLDGLGGQETQYF. The CDR3 bases are TGCGCCAGCAGCTTGGATGGACTAGGAGGCCAAGAGACCCAGTACTTC.

V and J are TRBV6-1 and TRBJ1-2; weak D call: TRBD1 (6 bases). CDR3 length: 14 amino acids. Between the trimmed V and J ends, which lost 2 bases and 2 bases, there was a span of 9 bases. Per germline, CDR1 MNHNS and CDR2 SASEGT. The DNA of the CDR3 is TGTGCCAGCAGTGAAACAGGGTCGAACTATGGCTACACCTTC. Translated, it gives CASSETGSNYGYTF.

This chain links TRBV7-2 with TRBJ1-2; TRBD1 is a possible D gene (6 bases). Germline V CDR1 and CDR2: SGHTA, FQGNSA. Trimming removed 1 base from V and 8 bases from J, with 11 bases in between. This CDR3 has 13 residues. CDR3 protein: CASSLGRGWGYTF. In nucleotides, the CDR3 is TGTGCCAGCAGCTTAGGCAGGGGTTGGGGCTACACCTTC.

V usage is TRBV20-1 and J usage is TRBJ1-1, with TRBD1 as a possible D gene (5 bases). Trimming pared 2 bases from V and 6 bases from J, leaving 7 bases between. The CDR3 length is 11 residues. The germline gives CDR1 DFQATT, CDR2 SNEGSKA (reference sequence). The chain's CDR3 is CSARRGAEAFF. The CDR3 DNA reads as TGCAGTGCTAGACGGGGGGCTGAAGCTTTCTTT.

The chain carries TRBV5-1 and TRBJ2-3; D is perhaps TRBD2 (5 bases). Germline V lookup: CDR1 SGHRS, CDR2 YFSETQ. This CDR3 contains 14 residues. V shed 1 base and J shed 3 bases, with 9 bases lying between them. CDR3: CASSLTGSTDTQYF. The CDR3 DNA is TGCGCCAGCAGCTTGACGGGGTCGACAGATACGCAGTATTTT. Full variable domain (remainder filled in from reference TRBV5-1 and TRBJ2-3): KAGVTQTPRYLIKTRGQQVTLSCSPISGHRSVSWYQQTPGQGLQFLFEYFSETQRNKGNFPGRFSGRQFSNSRSEMNVSTLELGDSALYLCASSLTGSTDTQYFGPGTRLTVL.

This clone was observed once. J is TRBJ2-4 and V is TRBV28; 8 nucleotides line up with TRBD1. V shed 5 bases and J 2 bases; nucleotides not matched to a gene: 11. CDR1 is MDHEN and CDR2 is SYDVKM in the germline V gene. This CDR3 contains 17 residues. The CDR3 loop reads CASSQAQGALTKNIQYF. CDR3 nucleotide sequence: TGTGCCAGCAGTCAAGCCCAGGGGGCACTAACCAAAAACATTCAGTACTTC.

The rearrangement uses TRBV6-6 and TRBJ2-1; 12 bases are shared with TRBD2. Losses at the gene ends were 0 bases for V and 7 bases for J; bases not matched to a gene: 4. This CDR3 is 16 amino acids long. Germline V gives CDR1 MNHNY, CDR2 SVGAGI (reference sequence). CDR3 nucleotide sequence: TGTGCCAGCAGTTACTCGAGACTAGCGGGGGAAAATGAGCAGTTCTTC. This gives the protein CASSYSRLAGENEQFF.

The chain carries TRBV7-8 and TRBJ1-2; TRBD1 agrees at 9 bases. V shed 5 bases and J 4 bases; nucleotides not matched to a gene: 5. Germline V gene lookup returns CDR1 SGHVS and CDR2 FQNEAQ. The CDR3 totals 14 residues. The CDR3, as DNA: TGTGCCAGCAGCGAAGACAGGGGGTTCTATGGCTACACCTTC. This gives the protein CASSEDRGFYGYTF.

This chain uses TRBV9 with TRBJ1-1, with 9 nucleotides matching TRBD1. Germline CDR1 is SGDLS and CDR2 is YYNGEE. J gave up 7 bases and V 4 bases, and 5 bases lay outside the gene matches. The CDR3 has 13 amino acids. The CDR3 DNA reads TGTGCCAGCAGCCCCTGGACAGGGGATGAAGCTTTCTTT. Amino acid sequence: CASSPWTGDEAFF.

This chain links TRBV29-1 with TRBJ2-3, with 7 bases matching TRBD1. Germline V gene sequence: CDR1 SQVTM, CDR2 ANQGSEA. This CDR3 is 14 amino acids long. The J segment lost 3 bases and the V segment lost 7 bases, leaving 10 bases of the junction unmatched. As DNA, the CDR3 is TGCAGCGCGGGAAGACAGGGTATAACAGATACGCAGTATTTT. This codes for CSAGRQGITDTQYF.

The chain links TRBV20-1 to TRBJ1-2, with a possible D match to TRBD1 (6 bases). V was shortened by 5 bases and J by 6 bases, with 10 bases between the two germline ends. The CDR3 length is 11 residues. CDR1 and CDR2 (germline): DFQATT, SNEGSKA (reference sequence). The CDR3, as DNA: TGCAGTGCTCCAGGGGCAAATGGCTACACCTTC. This translates into CSAPGANGYTF.

V gene TRBV7-8 combines with J gene TRBJ2-3; D is perhaps TRBD1 (6 bases). The CDR3 is made up of 13 amino acids. Germline V CDR1 and CDR2: SGHVS, FQNEAQ. The germline V and J ends were trimmed by 1 base and 4 bases, with 6 bases remaining between them. CDR3 sequence reads: CASSLGGPDTQYF. The DNA of the CDR3 is TGTGCCAGCAGCTTAGGGGGGCCAGATACGCAGTATTTT. The whole variable domain, remainder taken from reference TRBV7-8 and TRBJ2-3, is GAGVSQSPRYKVAKRGQDVALRCDPISGHVSLFWYQQALGQGPEFLTYFQNEAQLDKSGLPSDRFFAERPEGSVSTLKIQRTQQEDSAVYLCASSLGGPDTQYFGPGTRLTVL.

The chain carries TRBV29-1 and TRBJ2-6; a possible D gene is TRBD1 (6 bases). Trimming took 2 bases from V and 4 from J, leaving 15 bases between them. CDR3 length equals 16 residues. CDR1 is SQVTM, CDR2 ANQGSEA, per germline. DNA of the CDR3: TGCAGCGTTGAAAGGGCAGGGGTGCCCGGGGCCAACGTCCTGACTTTC. Translation gives CSVERAGVPGANVLTF.

This chain joins TRBV29-1 and TRBJ2-7; TRBD1 matches 9 bases. J lost 2 bases, V lost 8 bases, and 10 bases had no gene match. The CDR3 runs 14 residues. Germline CDR1 SQVTM, CDR2 ANQGSEA. In DNA form, the CDR3 reads TGCAGCCGGACCGGGACAGGGTGTACCTACGAGCAGTACTTC. This sequence encodes CSRTGTGCTYEQYF.

The rearrangement uses TRBV6-5 and TRBJ2-7; 8 bases are shared with TRBD2. CDR1 is MNHEY, CDR2 SVGAGI, per germline. J was trimmed by 1 base and V by 2 bases; bases with no gene match: 1. The CDR3 runs 14 residues. CDR3 in amino acids: CASSYRGGSYEQYF. The CDR3, as DNA: TGTGCCAGCAGTTACCGGGGGGGGTCCTACGAGCAGTACTTC.